This T cell receptor (beta chain) was observed in a study of T cell changes during pregnancy in multiple sclerosis. The CDR3 is 14 amino acids. The V gene end was trimmed by 3 bases and the J gene end by 6 bases; junction bases not matched to a gene: 6. Germline loops: CDR1 KGHSH, CDR2 LQKENI. The assay was immunoSEQ multiplex PCR, and TCRdb's table has in-frame clones only and misses some. The sample consists of about 71,000 clones, roughly 92% of them appearing once. The receptor was isolated from a female donor with multiple sclerosis, enrolled in a pregnancy study. Specimen: peripheral blood, collected in the third trimester of pregnancy. The chain recombines TRBV18 with TRBJ1-1; the match to TRBD1 covers 8 bases. In DNA, the CDR3 is TGTGCCAGCTCACCGACAGGGGTTAACCCTGAAGCTTTCTTT. Its protein is CASSPTGVNPEAFF.